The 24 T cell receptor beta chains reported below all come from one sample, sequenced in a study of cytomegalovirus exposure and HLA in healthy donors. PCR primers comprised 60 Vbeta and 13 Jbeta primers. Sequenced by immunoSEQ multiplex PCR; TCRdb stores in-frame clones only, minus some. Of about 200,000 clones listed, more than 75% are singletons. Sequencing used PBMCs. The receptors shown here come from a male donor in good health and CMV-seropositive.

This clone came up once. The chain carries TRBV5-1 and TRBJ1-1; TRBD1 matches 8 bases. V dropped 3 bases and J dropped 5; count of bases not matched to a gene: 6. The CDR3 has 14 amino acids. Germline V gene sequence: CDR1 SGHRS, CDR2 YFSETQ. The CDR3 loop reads CASSSTGGFTEAFF. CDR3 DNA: TGCGCCAGCAGCTCTACAGGGGGGTTTACTGAAGCTTTCTTT.

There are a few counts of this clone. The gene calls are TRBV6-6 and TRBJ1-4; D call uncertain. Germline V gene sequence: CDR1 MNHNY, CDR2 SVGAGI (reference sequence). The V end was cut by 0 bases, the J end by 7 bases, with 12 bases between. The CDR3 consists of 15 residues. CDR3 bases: TGTGCCAGCAGTTACTCGATCCCGAGAGGTGAAAAACTGTTTTTT. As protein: CASSYSIPRGEKLFF.

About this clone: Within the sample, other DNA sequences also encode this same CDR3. CDR3 in DNA: TGTGCCAGCAGCGTAGCTGGGGACAGGGCTTACGAGCAGTACTTC. It translates to CASSVAGDRAYEQYF. This chain links TRBV9 with TRBJ2-7, with 9 bases aligning to TRBD1. The length of the CDR3 is 15 residues. The V segment lost 0 bases and the J segment 4 bases; nucleotides outside the gene matches: 5. CDR1 SGDLS and CDR2 YYNGEE come from the germline V gene.

CDR3 nucleotides: TGTGCCAGCAGTTCGGCGGGGGACACCGGGGAGCTGTTTTTT. Translating gives CASSSAGDTGELFF. The chain joins TRBV28 to TRBJ2-2; 7 positions match TRBD2. From germline, CDR1 is MDHEN and CDR2 SYDVKM. Trimming took 4 bases from V and 3 from J; bases not matched to a gene: 2. The CDR3 sequence is 14 residues long.

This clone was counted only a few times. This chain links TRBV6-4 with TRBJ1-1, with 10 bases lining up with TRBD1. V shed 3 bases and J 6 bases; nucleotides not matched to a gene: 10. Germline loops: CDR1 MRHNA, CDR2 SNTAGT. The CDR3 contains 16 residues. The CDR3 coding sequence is TGTGCCAGCAGTGAACAACCGGGACAGGGGCAGGCTGAAGCTTTCTTT. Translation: CASSEQPGQGQAEAFF.

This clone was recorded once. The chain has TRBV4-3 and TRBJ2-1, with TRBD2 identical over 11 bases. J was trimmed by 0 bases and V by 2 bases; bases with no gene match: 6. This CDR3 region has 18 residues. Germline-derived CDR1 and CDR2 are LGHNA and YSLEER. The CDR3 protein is CASSQTALAGVSYNEQFF. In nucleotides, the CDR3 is TGCGCCAGCAGCCAAACTGCACTAGCGGGAGTCTCCTACAATGAGCAGTTCTTC.

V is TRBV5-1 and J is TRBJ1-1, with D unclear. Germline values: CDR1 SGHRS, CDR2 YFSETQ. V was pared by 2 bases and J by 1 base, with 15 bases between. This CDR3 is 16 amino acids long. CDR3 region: CASSFKAERGNTEAFF. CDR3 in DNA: TGCGCCAGCAGCTTTAAAGCGGAGCGGGGGAACACTGAAGCTTTCTTT.

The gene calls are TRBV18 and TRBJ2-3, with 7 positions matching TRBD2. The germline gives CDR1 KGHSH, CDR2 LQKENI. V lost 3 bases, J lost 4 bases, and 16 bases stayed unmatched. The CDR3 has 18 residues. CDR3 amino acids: CASSPWTSNSGGSDTQYF. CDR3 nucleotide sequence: TGTGCCAGCTCACCTTGGACTAGTAATTCCGGCGGTTCAGATACGCAGTATTTT.

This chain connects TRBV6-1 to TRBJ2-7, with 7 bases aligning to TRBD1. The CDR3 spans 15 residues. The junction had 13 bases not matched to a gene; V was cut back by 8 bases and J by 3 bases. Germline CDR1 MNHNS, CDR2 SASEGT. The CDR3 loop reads CASGISGQVVYEQYF. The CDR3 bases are TGTGCCAGCGGAATAAGCGGACAGGTAGTCTACGAGCAGTACTTC.

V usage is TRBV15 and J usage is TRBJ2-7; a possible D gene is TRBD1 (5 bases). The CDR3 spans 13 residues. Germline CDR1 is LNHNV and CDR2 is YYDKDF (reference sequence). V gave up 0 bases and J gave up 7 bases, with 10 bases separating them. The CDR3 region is CATSRDRVGEQYF. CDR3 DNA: TGTGCCACCAGCAGAGACAGGGTGGGGGAGCAGTACTTC.

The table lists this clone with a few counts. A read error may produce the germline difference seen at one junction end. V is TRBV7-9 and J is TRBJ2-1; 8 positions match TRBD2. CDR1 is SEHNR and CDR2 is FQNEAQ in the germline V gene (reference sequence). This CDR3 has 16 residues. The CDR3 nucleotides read TGTTCCAGCAGCTCGATAATCGGGACTAGGAACAATGAGCAGTTCTTC. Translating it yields CSSSSIIGTRNNEQFF.

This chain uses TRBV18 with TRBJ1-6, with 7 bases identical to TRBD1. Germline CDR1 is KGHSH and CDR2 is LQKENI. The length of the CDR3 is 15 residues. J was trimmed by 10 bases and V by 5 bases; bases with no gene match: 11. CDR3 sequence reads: CASSAIQGKDSPLHF. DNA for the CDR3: TGTGCCAGCTCAGCAATACAGGGGAAAGACTCACCCCTCCACTTT. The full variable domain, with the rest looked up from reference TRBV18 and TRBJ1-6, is NAGVMQNPRHLVRRRGQEARLRCSPMKGHSHVYWYRQLPEEGLKFMVYLQKENIIDESGMPKERFSAEFPKEGPSILRIQQVVRGDSAAYFCASSAIQGKDSPLHFGNGTRLTVT.

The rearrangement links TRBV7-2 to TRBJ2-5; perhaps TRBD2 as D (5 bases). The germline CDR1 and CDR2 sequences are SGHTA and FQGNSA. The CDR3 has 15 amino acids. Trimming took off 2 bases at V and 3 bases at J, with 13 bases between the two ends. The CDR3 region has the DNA TGTGCCAGCAGCTTACTAGGGCGGGCTGAAGAGACCCAGTACTTC. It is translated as CASSLLGRAEETQYF.

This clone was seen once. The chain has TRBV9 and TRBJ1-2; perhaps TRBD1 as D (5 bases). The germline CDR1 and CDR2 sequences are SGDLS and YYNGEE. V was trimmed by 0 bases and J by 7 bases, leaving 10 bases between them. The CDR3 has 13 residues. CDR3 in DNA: TGTGCCAGCAGCGTAGAGGAAGGGGCTGGCTACACCTTC. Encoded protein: CASSVEEGAGYTF. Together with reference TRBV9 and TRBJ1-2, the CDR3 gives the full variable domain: DSGVTQTPKHLITATGQRVTLRCSPRSGDLSVYWYQQSLDQGLQFLIQYYNGEERAKGNILERFSAQQFPDLHSELNLSSLELGDSALYFCASSVEEGAGYTFGSGTRLTVV.

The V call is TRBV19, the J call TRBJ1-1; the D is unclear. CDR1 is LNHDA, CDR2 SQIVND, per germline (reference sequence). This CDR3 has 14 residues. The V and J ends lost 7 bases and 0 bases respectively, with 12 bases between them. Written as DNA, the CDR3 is TGTGCCAGTATGGGAGGGAACTTGAACACTGAAGCTTTCTTT. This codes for CASMGGNLNTEAFF.

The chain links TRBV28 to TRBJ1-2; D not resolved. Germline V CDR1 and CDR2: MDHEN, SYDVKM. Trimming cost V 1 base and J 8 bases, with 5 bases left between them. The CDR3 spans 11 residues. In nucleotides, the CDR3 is TGTGCCAGCAGTTTATATCTGGGCTACACCTTC. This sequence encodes CASSLYLGYTF.

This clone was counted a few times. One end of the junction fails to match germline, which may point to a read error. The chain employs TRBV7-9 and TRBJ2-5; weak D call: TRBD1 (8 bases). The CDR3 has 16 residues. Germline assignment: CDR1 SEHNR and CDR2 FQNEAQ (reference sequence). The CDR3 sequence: CSSSQGAGRGQETQYF. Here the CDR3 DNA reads TGTTCCAGCAGCCAGGGGGCGGGGAGGGGACAAGAGACCCAGTACTTC.

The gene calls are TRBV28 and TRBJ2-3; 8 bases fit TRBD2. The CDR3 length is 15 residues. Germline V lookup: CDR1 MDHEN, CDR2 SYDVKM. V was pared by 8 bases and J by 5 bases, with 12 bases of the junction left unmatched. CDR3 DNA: TGTGCCAGCCCTCCCCAGCGGGAGAGCGGAGATACGCAGTATTTT. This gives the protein CASPPQRESGDTQYF.

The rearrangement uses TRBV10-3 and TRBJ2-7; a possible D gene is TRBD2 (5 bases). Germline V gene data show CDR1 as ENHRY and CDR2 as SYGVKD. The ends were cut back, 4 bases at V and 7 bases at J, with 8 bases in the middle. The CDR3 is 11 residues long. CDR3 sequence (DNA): TGTGCCATCAGTGGTCGCGGGGAGCAGTACTTC. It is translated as CAISGRGEQYF.

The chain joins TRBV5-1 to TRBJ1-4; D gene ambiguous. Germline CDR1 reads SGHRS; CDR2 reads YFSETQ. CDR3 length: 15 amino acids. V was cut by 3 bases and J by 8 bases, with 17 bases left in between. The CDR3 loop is CASSSTILTREKLFF. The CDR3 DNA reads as TGCGCCAGCAGCTCAACGATTCTCACGCGGGAAAAACTGTTTTTT. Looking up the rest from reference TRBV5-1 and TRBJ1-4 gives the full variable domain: KAGVTQTPRYLIKTRGQQVTLSCSPISGHRSVSWYQQTPGQGLQFLFEYFSETQRNKGNFPGRFSGRQFSNSRSEMNVSTLELGDSALYLCASSSTILTREKLFFGSGTQLSVL.

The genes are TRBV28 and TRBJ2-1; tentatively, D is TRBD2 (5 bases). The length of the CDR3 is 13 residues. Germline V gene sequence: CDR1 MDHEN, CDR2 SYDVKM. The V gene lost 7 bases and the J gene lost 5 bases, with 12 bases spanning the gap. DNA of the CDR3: TGTGCCAGCAAGTCTAGGAGGCACAATGAGCAGTTCTTC. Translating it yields CASKSRRHNEQFF.

Here the CDR3 reads CASSPGGQLNEQFF. In DNA, the CDR3 is TGTGCCAGCAGCCCAGGGGGCCAACTTAATGAGCAGTTCTTC. The chain is built from TRBV6-5 and TRBJ2-1; TRBD1 matches 8 bases. Germline CDR1 MNHEY, CDR2 SVGAGI. V shed 6 bases, J shed 7 bases, and the junction held 8 bases outside the gene matches. The CDR3 extends over 14 amino acids.

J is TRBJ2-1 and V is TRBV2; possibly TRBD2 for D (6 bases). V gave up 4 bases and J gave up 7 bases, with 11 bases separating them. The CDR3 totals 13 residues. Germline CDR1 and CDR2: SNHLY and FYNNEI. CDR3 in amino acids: CASSAMRENEQFF. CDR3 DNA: TGTGCCAGCAGTGCAATGCGGGAAAATGAGCAGTTCTTC.

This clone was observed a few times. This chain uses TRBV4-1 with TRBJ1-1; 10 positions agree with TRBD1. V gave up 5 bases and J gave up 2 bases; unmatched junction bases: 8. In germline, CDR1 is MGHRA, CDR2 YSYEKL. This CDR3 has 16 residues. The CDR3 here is CASSKTGTGVNTEAFF. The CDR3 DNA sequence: TGCGCCAGCAGCAAAACCGGGACAGGGGTCAACACTGAAGCTTTCTTT.